This passage covers 28 T cell receptor beta chains from one sample sequenced in a study of CD8 T cells in Susac syndrome. Random hexamers were used to reverse transcribe about 0.5 to 1 ug of RNA. TCRdb reanalysed the immunoSEQ multiplex PCR reads using MiXCR and keeps one entry per CDR3 protein. The repertoire holds 150,000 to 200,000 distinct CDR3 sequences, with 94% as singletons. Sequences were obtained from CD4+ T cells from PBMCs. These receptors all come from a human donor with Susac syndrome.

The chain links TRBV7-3 to TRBJ1-6, with D unclear. The CDR3 loop spans 13 amino acids. CDR1 and CDR2 (germline): SGHTA, FQGTGA. Trimming shortened V by 5 bases and J by 8 bases, and 10 bases separated the two germline ends. DNA for the CDR3: TGTGCCAGCAGCATCGACCCATATTCACCCCTCCACTTT. Amino acids: CASSIDPYSPLHF.

This chain links TRBV18 with TRBJ2-7; D gene uncertain. V lost 2 bases to trimming and J lost 2 bases, with 13 bases between them. Germline V gene lookup returns CDR1 KGHSH and CDR2 LQKENI. CDR3 length: 15 residues. The CDR3 protein is CASSPLQSPTYEQYF. CDR3 in DNA: TGTGCCAGCTCACCATTGCAGTCCCCAACCTACGAGCAGTACTTC.

V gene TRBV10-3 combines with J gene TRBJ1-2, with D possibly being TRBD1 (5 bases). CDR3 length: 15 amino acids. V lost 6 bases and J lost 8, with 22 bases in between. CDR1 and CDR2 (germline): ENHRY, SYGVKD. The CDR3 here is CAIRFDASGMGGYTF. The CDR3 nucleotides are TGTGCCATCAGGTTCGACGCCTCAGGGATGGGGGGCTACACCTTC.

Only a few counts were recorded for this clonotype. The J gene is TRBJ2-5, the V gene TRBV4-1; D may correspond to TRBD1 or TRBD2 (6 bases each). From germline, CDR1 is MGHRA and CDR2 YSYEKL. The V and J ends lost 0 bases and 5 bases respectively, with 16 bases between them. The CDR3 spans 16 residues. CDR3 nucleotides: TGCGCCAGCAGCCAAGATTCTGGGGGGCAGGTGGAGACCCAGTACTTC. It encodes CASSQDSGGQVETQYF.

V is TRBV28 and J is TRBJ1-5; D not certain. This CDR3 is built from 12 residues. Germline V gene sequence: CDR1 MDHEN, CDR2 SYDVKM. V shed 5 bases and J shed 7 bases, with 9 bases lying between them. CDR3: CASSRSGQPQHF. DNA for the CDR3: TGTGCCAGCAGTCGCTCCGGACAGCCCCAGCATTTT.

The chain joins TRBV12-5 to TRBJ2-7; D gene uncertain. V was shortened by 5 bases and J by 8 bases, with 10 bases between the two germline ends. The germline V gene has CDR1 LGHNT and CDR2 FRNRAP. The CDR3 length is 11 residues. CDR3 sequence: CASGILTKQYF. As DNA, the CDR3 is TGTGCTAGTGGTATCCTTACAAAGCAGTACTTC.

As regards this clonotype: Relative to the germline gene, one junction end is altered; a read error may explain this. The genes are TRBV20-1 and TRBJ2-7; TRBD2 is a possible D gene (7 bases). This CDR3 contains 14 residues. Per germline, CDR1 DFQATT and CDR2 SNEGSKA (reference sequence). CDR3 sequence (DNA): TGCAGTGCGAGAGGATGGGCGGGGGCCTCCGAGCAGTACTTC. It yields the protein CSARGWAGASEQYF.

The chain uses TRBV24-1 and TRBJ2-5, with D perhaps matching TRBD1 or TRBD2 (5 bases each). Trimming took off 2 bases at V and 9 bases at J, with 21 bases between the two ends. CDR3 size: 16 residues. The V gene's germline CDR1 is KGHDR and CDR2 SFDVKD. The CDR3 reads CATSDSTGAQWQPQYF. The CDR3 bases are TGTGCCACCAGTGATTCCACCGGGGCCCAATGGCAGCCCCAGTACTTC.

This rearrangement joins TRBV7-9 to TRBJ2-3, with D possibly called TRBD1 or TRBD2 (5 bases each). Trimming removed 5 bases at V and 2 bases at J, with 14 bases between. This CDR3 has 15 amino acids. Germline V gene lookup returns CDR1 SEHNR and CDR2 FQNEAQ (reference sequence). This CDR3 reads CASSGPGTSTDTQYF. The DNA for the CDR3 is TGTGCCAGCAGCGGGCCCGGGACGTCCACAGATACGCAGTATTTT. The whole variable domain, filled in from reference TRBV7-9 and TRBJ2-3, reads DTGVSQNPRHKITKRGQNVTFRCDPISEHNRLYWYRQTLGQGPEFLTYFQNEAQLEKSRLLSDRFSAERPKGSFSTLEIQRTEQGDSAMYLCASSGPGTSTDTQYFGPGTRLTVL.

The chain employs TRBV14 and TRBJ2-5; 10 bases are a match to TRBD1. This CDR3 contains 16 residues. V lost 3 bases and J lost 2; bases outside the gene matches: 6. The V gene's germline CDR1 is SGHDN and CDR2 FVKESK. Here the CDR3 reads CASSQSGTGDQETQYF. The CDR3 nucleotides are TGTGCCAGCAGCCAGTCCGGGACAGGGGATCAAGAGACCCAGTACTTC.

The chain combines TRBV25-1 with TRBJ2-7; possible D gene TRBD1, 6 bases. V was trimmed by 2 bases and J by 5 bases, leaving 13 bases between them. Per the germline V gene, CDR1 is MGHDK and CDR2 is SYGVNS. The CDR3 extends over 14 amino acids. CDR3 sequence: CASSETGTIHEQYF. The CDR3 DNA follows: TGTGCCAGCAGTGAAACAGGGACGATCCACGAGCAGTACTTC.

The V and J genes are TRBV3-1 and TRBJ2-1; 11 bases are a match to TRBD2. CDR1 and CDR2 (germline): LGHDT, YNNKEL (reference sequence). CDR3 size: 13 residues. Germline trimming cut 6 bases from V and 7 bases from J; bases unmatched to any gene: 2. CDR3 sequence: CASRLAGANEQFF. The CDR3 DNA follows: TGTGCCAGCAGACTAGCGGGGGCAAATGAGCAGTTCTTC.

The V and J genes are TRBV5-1 and TRBJ2-2, with D unclear. CDR1 SGHRS and CDR2 YFSETQ come from the germline V gene. Trimming took 0 bases from V and 0 from J, leaving 9 bases between them. This CDR3 region has 16 residues. CDR3 region: CASSLAVASNTGELFF. CDR3 sequence (DNA): TGCGCCAGCAGCTTGGCCGTGGCGTCGAACACCGGGGAGCTGTTTTTT.

The rearrangement uses TRBV27 and TRBJ1-5; the match to TRBD1 covers 8 bases. The V gene's germline CDR1 is MNHEY and CDR2 SMNVEV (reference sequence). The V segment lost 6 bases and the J segment 3 bases; nucleotides outside the gene matches: 7. The CDR3 spans 15 residues. CDR3 nucleotides: TGTGCCAGCAGGCCGGGCAGGGGGCACAATCAGCCCCAGCATTTT. This encodes CASRPGRGHNQPQHF.

The chain is built from TRBV7-8 and TRBJ2-2; 7 bases line up with TRBD2. V lost 2 bases to trimming and J lost 0 bases; unmatched junction nucleotides: 3. The V gene's germline CDR1 is SGHVS and CDR2 FQNEAQ. This CDR3 comprises 16 residues. The chain's CDR3 is CASSLTTSSNTGELFF. CDR3 in DNA: TGTGCCAGCAGCTTAACGACTAGCTCGAACACCGGGGAGCTGTTTTTT.

The chain is built from TRBV4-2 and TRBJ1-4; D is uncertain. The V gene's germline CDR1 is LGHNA and CDR2 YNFKEQ. V lost 6 bases and J 3 bases, leaving 11 bases between the germline ends. This CDR3 has 14 residues. The CDR3 DNA is TGTGCCAGCAGACGGTTGGTCCCTAATGAAAAACTGTTTTTT. Translated: CASRRLVPNEKLFF.

The chain carries TRBV5-4 and TRBJ2-7; 9 nucleotides line up with TRBD2. The V segment lost 0 bases and the J segment 3 bases; nucleotides outside the gene matches: 4. The CDR3 has 15 amino acids. The germline CDR1 and CDR2 sequences are SGHNT and YYREEE (reference sequence). The CDR3 nucleotides read TGTGCCAGCAGCTTGGAAGTGACTAGCGGCTACGAGCAGTACTTC. Translation: CASSLEVTSGYEQYF.

The V and J genes are TRBV25-1 and TRBJ2-3; 8 nucleotides line up with TRBD2. With V trimmed by 4 bases and J by 2 bases, 5 bases remained unmatched. Germline CDR1 MGHDK, CDR2 SYGVNS. CDR3 length equals 15 residues. CDR3 sequence reads: CASSGSGEPTDTQYF. Here the CDR3 DNA reads TGTGCCAGCAGTGGTAGCGGGGAACCCACAGATACGCAGTATTTT.

This chain joins TRBV6-5 and TRBJ2-7, with D uncertain. V was trimmed by 1 base and J by 5 bases, leaving 6 bases between them. Germline CDR1 reads MNHEY; CDR2 reads SVGAGI. CDR3 length: 12 residues. The CDR3 loop reads CASSYLGDEQYF. As DNA, the CDR3 is TGTGCCAGCAGTTACTTGGGTGACGAGCAGTACTTC.

In DNA, the CDR3 is TGCGCCAGCAGCCAAGATATTAAAGAGACCCAGTACTTC. Protein sequence: CASSQDIKETQYF. The gene calls are TRBV4-3 and TRBJ2-5; D gene uncertain. CDR1 and CDR2 from the germline V gene are LGHNA and YSLEER. Trimming cost V 0 bases and J 3 bases, with 5 bases left between them. The CDR3 runs 13 residues.

The chain carries TRBV29-1 and TRBJ1-2, with 8 bases fitting TRBD1. CDR3 length: 13 residues. The V gene's germline CDR1 is SQVTM and CDR2 ANQGSEA. The V and J ends lost 0 bases and 10 bases, in that order; junction bases with no gene match: 7. For the CDR3, the DNA is TGCAGCGTTGAAGATCGGACAGGGATTCCCTACACCTTC. It yields the protein CSVEDRTGIPYTF.

There are a few counts of this clonotype. The CDR3 nucleotides read TGTGCCAGCAGTGTCGGGGTAGGTGCAGATACGCAGTATTTT. It yields the protein CASSVGVGADTQYF. The chain is built from TRBV25-1 and TRBJ2-3; tentative D call: TRBD2 (5 bases). CDR1 MGHDK and CDR2 SYGVNS come from the germline V gene. V lost 4 bases and J 4 bases, leaving 12 bases between the germline ends. The CDR3 runs 14 residues.

The table lists this clonotype with a few counts. The genes are TRBV21-1 and TRBJ1-2; the table's D call of TRBD1 was not tested on the DNA. TRBV21-1 counts as a pseudogene. CDR3 length equals 13 residues. The CDR3 DNA is TGTGCCAGCAGCAAAGGACAGGGTGATGGCTACACCTTC. It translates to CASSKGQGDGYTF.

This clonotype came up once. In DNA form, the CDR3 reads TGTGCCAGCAGTTTAGAGGGGAATTCACCCCTCCACTTT. Its protein is CASSLEGNSPLHF. The rearrangement joins TRBV12-3 or TRBV12-4 to TRBJ1-6; D is possibly TRBD1 (5 bases). V was trimmed by 1 base and J by 7 bases, leaving 5 bases between them. This CDR3 region has 13 residues.

This rearrangement joins TRBV3-1 to TRBJ2-1; TRBD2 aligns across 10 bases. J gave up 3 bases and V 2 bases, and 1 base lay outside the gene matches. Germline CDR1 reads LGHDT; CDR2 reads YNNKEL (reference sequence). The CDR3 is 15 residues long. The CDR3 DNA is TGTGCCAGCAGCCAACTAGCGGGGGACTACAATGAGCAGTTCTTC. This sequence encodes CASSQLAGDYNEQFF.

The genes are TRBV6-1 and TRBJ2-5, with TRBD2 matching over 7 bases. CDR1 and CDR2 (germline): MNHNS, SASEGT. V dropped 6 bases and J dropped 1; count of bases not matched to a gene: 14. The CDR3 has 17 amino acids. The CDR3 sequence: CASRRKAGIVGQETQYF. The CDR3 bases are TGTGCCAGCAGACGAAAAGCGGGAATTGTTGGCCAAGAGACCCAGTACTTC.

The chain links TRBV5-6 to TRBJ1-5; TRBD1 might be the D (5 bases). The CDR3 is made up of 13 amino acids. V was shortened by 3 bases and J by 3 bases, with 7 bases between the two germline ends. CDR1 is SGHDT and CDR2 is YYEEEE in the germline V gene. The CDR3 DNA sequence: TGTGCCAGCAGCTCAGGGCTCAATCAGCCCCAGCATTTT. As protein: CASSSGLNQPQHF. Looking up the rest from reference TRBV5-6 and TRBJ1-5 gives the full variable domain: DAGVTQSPTHLIKTRGQQVTLRCSPKSGHDTVSWYQQALGQGPQFIFQYYEEEERQRGNFPDRFSGHQFPNYSSELNVNALLLGDSALYLCASSSGLNQPQHFGDGTRLSIL.

The chain carries TRBV12-3 or TRBV12-4 and TRBJ1-4; D uncertain. This CDR3 region has 11 residues. V was shortened by 2 bases and J by 7 bases, with 2 bases between the two germline ends. The CDR3 is CASSLREKLFF. CDR3 DNA: TGTGCCAGCAGTTTACGTGAAAAACTGTTTTTT.